This entry is about one T cell receptor (beta chain). The data stem from a study of T cell responses to AZD1222 COVID-19 vaccine. Germline V CDR1 and CDR2: SGHAT, FQNNGV. CDR3 size: 17 residues. Trimming cost V 2 bases and J 6 bases; bases outside gene matches: 15. The repertoire was sequenced with immunoSEQ multiplex PCR; TCRdb's copy has only in-frame clones and lacks some. The sample yields over 150,000 clones, around 94% seen once. V and J are TRBV11-2 and TRBJ1-1; 7 nucleotides match TRBD1. The clonotype was recovered from an adult who received the AZD1222 COVID-19 vaccine. The material sequenced was peripheral blood, taken 28 days after the second AZD1222 dose. CDR3 DNA: TGTGCCAGCAGCTTATTTCAGGCGGGGGCAGGGGGATCTGAAGCTTTCTTT. Protein: CASSLFQAGAGGSEAFF.